Here is one T cell receptor beta chain with its context. The record originates from a study of tumor and adjacent non-tumor tissue in lung cancer. J lost 6 bases, V lost 2 bases, and 6 bases had no gene match. Germline CDR1 SGHRS, CDR2 YFSETQ. The CDR3 covers 15 residues. The library came from three nested PCR rounds adapted from ARM-PCR protocols. TCRdb processed the multiplex PCR reads anew with MiXCR; each CDR3 protein has one entry. The data hold 100,000 or so distinct CDR3 sequences, with approximately 60% observed a single time. RNA was extracted from bulk tissue without any cell sorting. Distant lung tissue was collected more than 3 cm away from the tumor edge.

The sequenced sample was distant non-tumor lung tissue. This receptor was obtained from a man aged 25 to 45 with non-small cell lung cancer. The rearrangement uses TRBV5-1 and TRBJ2-1; 9 bases match TRBD2. The CDR3 reads CASSLLSGRGNEQFF. CDR3 DNA sequence: TGCGCCAGCAGCTTACTTAGCGGGAGAGGCAATGAGCAGTTCTTC.